The subject of this entry is one T cell receptor beta chain. The data originate from a study of blood T cell repertoires in COVID-19. About the research overall: Some COVID-19 samples were acute and others convalescent; all came from the United States, Italy and Spain. T cells, B-cell-depleted T cells, or PBMCs supplied cDNA or gDNA.

Germline assignment: CDR1 KGHSH and CDR2 LQKENI. The V and J ends lost 6 bases and 0 bases, in that order; junction bases with no gene match: 5. This CDR3 region has 15 residues. As handled by the study authors: Scientists estimated how many nucleated cells there were by amplifying reference gene primers. TCRdb keeps only in-frame clones here, not all; method: immunoSEQ multiplex PCR. V, J and clone size were drawn from that table, and D and trimming were deduced from the DNA. The sample has 40,000 or so clones; about 86% are singletons. Sequencing was carried out using peripheral blood. The chain employs TRBV18 and TRBJ2-1; TRBD2 matches at 7 bases. This clonotype originated in a man aged 35 to 55 with active COVID-19. CDR3 DNA: TGTGCCAGCTCGAGACTAGCCAACTCCTACAATGAGCAGTTCTTC. As protein: CASSRLANSYNEQFF.